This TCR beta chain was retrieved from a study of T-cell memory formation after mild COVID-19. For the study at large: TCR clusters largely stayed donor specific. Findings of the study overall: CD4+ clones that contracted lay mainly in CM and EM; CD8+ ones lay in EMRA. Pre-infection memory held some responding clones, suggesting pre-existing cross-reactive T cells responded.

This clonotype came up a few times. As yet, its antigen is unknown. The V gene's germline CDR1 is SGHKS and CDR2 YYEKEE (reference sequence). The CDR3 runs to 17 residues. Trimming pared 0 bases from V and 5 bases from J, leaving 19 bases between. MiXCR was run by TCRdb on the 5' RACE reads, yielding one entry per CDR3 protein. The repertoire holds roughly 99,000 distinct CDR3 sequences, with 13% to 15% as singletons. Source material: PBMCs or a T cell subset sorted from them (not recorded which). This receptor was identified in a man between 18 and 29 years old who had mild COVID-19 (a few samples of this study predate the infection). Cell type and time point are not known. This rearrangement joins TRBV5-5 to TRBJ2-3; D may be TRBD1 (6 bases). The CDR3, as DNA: TGTGCCAGCAGCTTGGTTGGTCCAGGGGTTTCGGGAGATACGCAGTATTTT. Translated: CASSLVGPGVSGDTQYF. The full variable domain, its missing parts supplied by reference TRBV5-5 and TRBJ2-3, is DAGVTQSPTHLIKTRGQQVTLRCSPISGHKSVSWYQQVLGQGPQFIFQYYEKEERGRGNFPDRFSARQFPNYSSELNVNALLLGDSALYLCASSLVGPGVSGDTQYFGPGTRLTVL.